Sequencing of this T cell receptor (beta chain) was carried out in a study of cytomegalovirus exposure and HLA in healthy donors. The CDR3 length is 14 residues. Germline CDR1 is ENHRY and CDR2 is SYGVKD. V lost 4 bases, J lost 3 bases, and 5 bases stayed unmatched. The PCR made use of 60 Vbeta and 13 Jbeta primers. Only in-frame clones appear in the TCRdb table, and some are missing; sequencing was by immunoSEQ multiplex PCR. Of 100,000 or so clones listed, approximately 80% are singletons. This clonotype was obtained from a man aged 25 to 40 in good health and CMV-seronegative. J is TRBJ1-2 and V is TRBV10-3; 7 bases are a match to TRBD1. Input material: PBMCs. The CDR3 bases are TGTGCCATCAGTGCCGGGACAGAAGACTATGGCTACACCTTC. The encoded protein is CAISAGTEDYGYTF.